This T cell receptor (beta chain) originates from a study of blood T cells in healthy people across ages. As to this clonotype: Its antigen is not known.

The CDR3 has 13 residues. Germline CDR1 reads DFQATT; CDR2 reads SNEGSKA (reference sequence). Combining a sample-barcoded 5' primer with a J-beta primer mix, a second PCR ran for about 7 to 11 cycles. With 12 random nucleotides, a template-switch adaptor tagged each individual cDNA molecule. Sequencing yielded, for each sample, at least 2.5 million paired-end reads carrying CDR3. One entry per CDR3 protein, called by TCRdb with MiXCR from the 5' RACE reads. The table records 540,000 or so distinct CDR3 sequences, roughly 48% of them present only once. The study's findings and limits: Estimates of diversity drawn from one million T cells were considered underestimates.

Sample: blood. This clonotype originated in a man older than 75 in good health. This chain links TRBV20-1 with TRBJ1-1; TRBD1 might be the D (5 bases). CDR3 residues: CRGDPRENTEAFF. The CDR3 nucleotides are TGCAGGGGGGACCCAAGGGAGAACACTGAAGCTTTCTTT.